This T cell receptor (beta chain) was documented in a study of glioma-infiltrating T cells after dendritic cell vaccination. TCRB CDR3 was amplified from 2 ug genomic DNA or less. Here immunoSEQ multiplex PCR was the method, and the copy in TCRdb shows in-frame clones only, minus some. The repertoire includes about 91,000 clones, roughly four fifths of them detected once, and roughly 2.1% sits in the top ten. The time point here: after dendritic cell vaccination, including at tumor progression/relapse. Here the sequenced sample was blood, taken after dendritic cell vaccination. This receptor was identified in a human donor with glioblastoma.

CDR3 amino acids: CASNLGGEKLFF. The CDR3 DNA reads as TGTGCCAGCAATCTGGGCGGGGAAAAACTGTTTTTT. J is TRBJ1-4 and V is TRBV2; D is uncertain. Per germline, CDR1 SNHLY and CDR2 FYNNEI. The CDR3 runs to 12 residues. Trimming pared 7 bases from V and 8 bases from J, leaving 11 bases between.